Detailed here is one T cell receptor (beta chain). Its antigen target is currently unknown. No base-level quality is on record; no much larger clone is a single base apart. The sample's time point label is to be understood as: baseline before first vaccination. The vaccinee samples were drawn from two UK trials, COV001 and COV002, one of which was a single-blind randomized controlled phase 2/3 trial testing AZD1222 (ChAdOx1 nCoV-19) in healthy adults. For TCRbeta chain sequencing, PBMC samples were collected from trial participants at day 0 and at day 28 after the second dose. The data belong to a study of T cell responses to AZD1222 COVID-19 vaccine (dated by TCRdb to the early 2020s). Concerning the study at large: AZD1222 recipients with second doses at about 4 weeks or about 12 weeks were pooled, because spike-specific TCR depth and breadth did not differ between schedules. Trial participants were enrolled by age into 18-55, 56-69 and 70-plus year subgroups, with about 150, 28 and 57 TCR-sequenced participants respectively. TCR sequencing covered fewer than 250 trial participants: 207 given two doses of AZD1222 and approximately 26 given two doses of MenACWY control vaccine. What the authors observed across the whole study: Conclusions about previously exposed vaccinees are limited because only six or seven AZD1222 recipients were SARS-CoV-2 seropositive at baseline. In the small 56-69-year group, the increase in depth fell short of significance, most likely because of low power. Because no day 14 peak-response samples were available, the repertoires could be characterized only after the peak T cell response. Epitopes outside the regions mutated in the B.1.351 and B.1.1.7 variants were reportedly recognized by nearly half of the unique spike-specific TCRs. Participants were mostly white British, with more females than males. The authors suggested clonal diversity may have been underestimated. The whole spike protein was spanned by vaccine-associated CD4 TCRs, and dominant responses were seen in regions 160-218 and 743-854. After two AZD1222 doses, spike-specific TCR breadth and depth were significantly higher than at day 0 and than in MenACWY recipients.

The CDR3 regions of human TCRbeta chains were analyzed by immunosequencing. On the study's bioinformatics: TCRs in the repertoires were matched against a reference library of SARS-CoV-2-specific TCRs that had been generated with the MIRA antigen-specificity platform. Breadth was defined as the fraction of unique TCRs that were SARS-CoV-2-associated. Depth was defined as the fraction of total T cells that were SARS-CoV-2-associated. Each spike-specific TCR was assigned to its reactive spike region and to a CD4 or CD8 class using the MIRA data. Log10-transformed breadth and depth values were compared by one-way ANOVA with Sidak's multiple comparisons tests. This immuneACCESS table, as held by TCRdb, lists in-frame sequences with V and J called but not all clones. Of the missing ones, under half trace to an unresolved V gene in checked studies; the others have no known cause. The DNA was the basis for D and trimming; V, J and clone size are from that table. In this sample the table shows approximately 170,000 clones, 80% to 95% of which occur a single time. The ten top clones hold around 1.7% of the sample.

V lost 3 bases and J lost 11 bases; the stretch between them is 20 bases long. Spanning cysteine to phenylalanine, the CDR3 consists of 15 amino acids. CDR3 DNA only is kept here, 45 bases in frame from base 1. CDR1 and CDR2, looked up from the germline V gene, are MNHEY and SVGEGT. The clonotype originates from an adult in good health. Specimen: peripheral blood, collected on day 0 of AZD1222 vaccination. Recombination connected TRBV6-2 or TRBV6-3 to TRBJ1-5; TRBD1 could be the D gene, as 5 bases match. CDR3 reads: CASSYGGGTVGAQHF. The DNA is TGTGCCAGCAGTTATGGCGGGGGAACGGTGGGAGCCCAGCATTTT.